Sequencing of this T cell receptor beta chain was carried out in a study of cytomegalovirus exposure and HLA in healthy donors. In the study overall: Within the Caucasian-associated ancestry cluster were around 80% of the approximately 400 genotyped donors.

This clone was recorded once. The PCR had 60 Vbeta and 13 Jbeta primers. Assay used: immunoSEQ multiplex PCR; TCRdb lists only in-frame clones, some missing. The sample holds 95,000 to 150,000 clones; roughly 80% are singletons and the top ten take less than 2.5%. Germline values: CDR1 SGHTS, CDR2 YDEGEE. The germline V and J ends were trimmed by 4 bases and 7 bases, with 12 bases remaining between them. The CDR3 covers 14 residues. The material sequenced was PBMCs. This clonotype was obtained from a man between 25 and 39 years old in good health and CMV-seronegative. The chain is built from TRBV5-8 and TRBJ1-6; D possibly corresponds to TRBD1 (6 bases). Written as DNA, the CDR3 is TGTGCCAGCAGCGTCGGACAGCCCAATTCACCCCTCCACTTT. As protein: CASSVGQPNSPLHF.